A selection of T cell receptor beta chains follows, all from one sample in a study of cytomegalovirus exposure and HLA in healthy donors. Sequencing used immunoSEQ multiplex PCR; TCRdb keeps in-frame clones, though not all of them. The data show 180,000 or so clones, 77% seen once. Sequenced sample: PBMCs. The source of these receptors is a man between 18 and 29 years old in good health and CMV-seronegative. The CDR3 runs from the conserved cysteine through the conserved F or W. D genes are given only for firm matches. Some rows have no size entry. The others give once, few or many, or a class for an expanded clone.

j_call	v_call	clone_size	d_call	cdr3_aa	cdr3_nt
TRBJ2-3	TRBV9	-	TRBD1	CASTLDQGEQYF	TGTGCCAGCACCCTAGACCAGGGGGAGCAGTATTTT
TRBJ2-3	TRBV13	once	-	CASSRRGSTDTQYF	TGTGCCAGCAGCCGACGGGGGAGCACAGATACGCAGTATTTT
TRBJ2-5	TRBV15	-	-	CATSTGPLAGQETQYF	TGTGCCACCAGCACAGGTCCCCTAGCCGGTCAAGAGACCCAGTACTTC
TRBJ1-2	TRBV6-5	-	-	CASTKSMRSGYTF	TGTGCCAGCACCAAATCGATGAGGTCTGGCTACACCTTC
TRBJ2-7	TRBV6-5	-	-	CASSYGQGSYEQYF	TGTGCCAGCAGTTACGGGCAGGGGAGCTACGAGCAGTACTTC
TRBJ1-1	TRBV29-1	-	-	CSVPTGAEAFF	TGCAGCGTCCCGACAGGAGCTGAAGCTTTCTTT
TRBJ2-7	TRBV5-6	-	-	CASSFSISYEQYF	TGTGCCAGCAGCTTCTCAATTTCCTACGAGCAGTACTTC
TRBJ2-5	TRBV29-1	-	-	CSVGRGAGETQYF	TGCAGCGTTGGGAGGGGCGCGGGAGAGACCCAGTACTTC
TRBJ2-1	TRBV5-1	once	TRBD1	CASSLSAGGANNEQFF	TGCGCCAGCAGCTTGTCGGCAGGGGGCGCGAACAATGAGCAGTTCTTC
TRBJ1-1	TRBV7-9	-	TRBD1	CASRQTGGYTEAFF	TGTGCCAGCAGACAAACAGGGGGGTACACTGAAGCTTTCTTT
TRBJ2-3	TRBV5-4	-	TRBD2	CASSQDSGGAGTDTQYF	TGTGCCAGCAGCCAAGATAGCGGGGGGGCTGGGACAGATACGCAGTATTTT
TRBJ2-7	TRBV6-6	few	TRBD1	CASSYLAGTGVYEQYF	TGTGCCAGCAGTTACTTGGCCGGGACAGGGGTCTACGAGCAGTACTTC
TRBJ1-1	TRBV2	-	TRBD1	CASSPGQWTVNTEAFF	TGTGCCAGCAGCCCGGGACAGTGGACGGTGAACACTGAAGCTTTCTTT
TRBJ2-3	TRBV5-4	few	TRBD2	CASSLRFGGDTGTQYF	TGTGCCAGCAGCTTGCGGTTCGGGGGGGATACGGGTACGCAGTATTTT
TRBJ2-7	TRBV7-6	few	TRBD2	CASSLTLSGTSSYEQYF	TGTGCCAGCAGCTTAACCCTCAGCGGGACTAGCTCCTACGAGCAGTACTTC
TRBJ1-1	TRBV6-5	once	-	CASSLTGINTEAFF	TGTGCCAGCAGCTTAACAGGGATAAACACTGAAGCTTTCTTT
TRBJ1-5	TRBV7-9	few	-	CASSPTDPGNQPQHF	TGTGCCAGCAGCCCTACCGATCCGGGCAATCAGCCCCAGCATTTT
TRBJ2-1	TRBV7-9	once	-	CASSLLLVGTSHYNEQFF	TGTGCCAGCAGCTTGTTGCTGGTCGGGACTTCTCACTACAATGAGCAGTTCTTC
TRBJ2-7	TRBV18	-	TRBD1	CASSPTEGQGEVF	TGTGCCAGCTCACCAACCGAAGGACAGGGGGAAGTATTC
TRBJ1-1	TRBV5-1	few	-	CASSLADRPEAFF	TGCGCCAGCAGCTTGGCAGACAGACCTGAAGCTTTCTTT
TRBJ1-2	TRBV27	-	TRBD1	CASSSPRTGIYGYTF	TGTGCCAGCAGTTCCCCGAGGACAGGGATCTATGGCTACACCTTC
TRBJ2-1	TRBV6-1	few	-	CASRVDSSFYNEQFF	TGTGCCAGCAGGGTGGACTCGTCCTTCTACAATGAGCAGTTCTTC
TRBJ1-2	TRBV6-6	once	-	CASSYSIFMENYGYTF	TGTGCCAGCAGTTACTCGATTTTTATGGAGAACTATGGCTACACCTTC
TRBJ2-7	TRBV6-4	-	-	CASSALSYSELIHEQYF	TGTGCCAGCAGTGCCCTAAGCTACAGTGAGCTCATCCACGAGCAGTACTTC
TRBJ2-3	TRBV7-6	-	-	CASSLGSGWADTQYF	TGTGCCAGCAGCTTAGGGAGTGGTTGGGCAGATACGCAGTATTTT
TRBJ2-2	TRBV11-2	few	-	CASSWAVSDTGELFF	TGTGCCAGCAGCTGGGCTGTTTCGGACACCGGGGAGCTGTTTTTT
TRBJ2-7	TRBV4-1	-	-	CASSQDPAGDEQYF	TGCGCCAGCAGCCAAGATCCCGCAGGCGACGAGCAGTACTTC
TRBJ1-1	TRBV23-1	-	TRBD1	CASSPIERDRESAAFF	TGCGCCAGCAGCCCTATTGAGAGGGACAGGGAGTCGGCAGCTTTCTTT